Listed below are T cell receptor beta chains from one sample, sequenced in a study of T cell repertoires in cytomegalovirus infection. Via MiXCR, TCRdb re-called the reads, giving one row per CDR3 protein. Counted here are about 740,000 distinct CDR3 sequences, about 40% occurring once; the ten biggest clones make up under 3%. The sample consisted of PBMCs. Every receptor here comes from a human donor in good health (CMV status not recorded). Some clones in this sample may be carry-over from other donors' samples. Both conserved end residues are part of each CDR3.

>TRBJ1-2|TRBV2
CASKIEATPSNYGYTF
>TRBJ2-1|TRBV10-3
CAISESWRTDSSGRSDNEQFF
>TRBJ2-1|TRBV28
CASSPPTTGVNEQFF
>TRBJ2-1|TRBV24-1
CATSDLLGSGDEQFF
>TRBJ2-7|TRBV7-6
CASSLLSGSAYEQYF
>TRBJ2-7|TRBV7-2
CASSLGWTGRNEQYF
>TRBJ1-1|TRBV7-8
CASSLDGGRRTEAFF
>TRBJ1-2|TRBV6-6
CASTFGTGGAQGYTF
>TRBJ1-4|TRBV15
CANSRDPVTGDEKLIF
>TRBJ1-1|TRBV29-1
CSPLDSLNTEAFF
>TRBJ2-1|TRBV11-1
CASSAGTSGTEIAEQFF
>TRBJ1-1|TRBV6-6
CASSLRNLVFDTEAFF
>TRBJ1-2|TRBV15
CATSFIRGFYGYTF
>TRBJ2-1|TRBV7-9
CASSSPQQGPPALNNEQFF
>TRBJ2-3|TRBV10-3
CAISGPTGLAGTDTQYF
>TRBJ1-1|TRBV5-4
CASSQDIAENTEAFF
>TRBJ1-2|TRBV12-3/TRBV12-4
CASNLGQGPGYTF
>TRBJ1-4|TRBV6-5
CASRRQINEKLFF
>TRBJ2-5|TRBV25-1
CASSDPARGARETQYF
>TRBJ1-6|TRBV7-8
CASSLSDRAPLHF
>TRBJ1-1|TRBV7-9
CASSRASTVNTEAFF
>TRBJ2-5|TRBV7-2
CASSLVGWRETQYF
>TRBJ1-2|TRBV7-8
CASSLEGTFLINYGYTF
>TRBJ1-1|TRBV24-1
CATSASTGKAFF
>TRBJ2-1|TRBV27
CASSPKRGTSGRLNEQFF
>TRBJ2-7|TRBV5-4
CASSQTTGNSYEQYF
>TRBJ1-2|TRBV25-1
CASSEQGWFGYTF
>TRBJ2-3|TRBV7-2
CASSFFPGGPSTDTQYF
>TRBJ2-2|TRBV5-1
CANSFRGDGELFF
>TRBJ1-1|TRBV27
CASRWGQAEAFF
>TRBJ1-5|TRBV7-2
CASSLLLGVRDQPQHF
>TRBJ2-5|TRBV6-1
CASSAQGGETQYF
>TRBJ1-1|TRBV11-2
CASTARYGGDIKAFF
>TRBJ1-5|TRBV6-1
CASKRSDHQPQHF
>TRBJ1-5|TRBV7-6
CASSLGGRSQPQHF
>TRBJ1-6|TRBV2
CASLRTGAYNSPLHF
>TRBJ2-1|TRBV7-2
CASSVGGQGTKEQFF
>TRBJ1-2|TRBV6-5
CASSSAPGTGRRTYGSTF
>TRBJ2-5|TRBV7-2
CASSSQAGGPRKTQYF
>TRBJ2-7|TRBV2
CASRGEGQRSSYEQYF
>TRBJ1-1|TRBV28
CASSLILESTEAFF
>TRBJ1-3|TRBV7-6
CASSTYRGSGNTIYF
>TRBJ1-1|TRBV7-2
CASSLYQTGNTEAFF
>TRBJ1-3|TRBV7-9
CASSLATVGGNTIYF